These T cell receptor beta chains were read from a single sample in a study of shared clonotypes between healthy human individuals. Clones were sequenced by immunoSEQ multiplex PCR, and TCRdb holds only the in-frame ones, with some missing. The table has around 450,000 clones, 70% to 80% seen once; the top ten hold 13%. Sample: PBMCs. Receptor source: a woman in her forties in good health. Some clones in this sample may be carry-over from other donors' samples. The CDR3 runs from the conserved cysteine through the conserved F or W. D genes are given only for firm matches. Rows may omit the clone size; those that give it use once, few, many or a size class.

D	V	J	size	CDR3	DNA
TRBD1	TRBV4-1	TRBJ1-6	NA	CASSQDGQGRTYNSPLHF	TGCGCCAGCAGCCAAGATGGACAGGGTAGGACCTATAATTCACCCCTCCACTTT
NA	TRBV10-3	TRBJ1-5	NA	CAISVDRKNSNQPQHF	TGTGCCATCAGTGTGGACCGTAAAAATAGCAATCAGCCCCAGCATTTT
TRBD1	TRBV28	TRBJ1-2	NA	CASSDIWGTGQGYTF	TGTGCCAGCAGCGACATATGGGGGACAGGTCAGGGCTACACCTTC
TRBD1	TRBV18	TRBJ2-5	NA	CASSPMQGAGETQYF	TGTGCCAGCTCACCTATGCAGGGGGCAGGGGAGACCCAGTACTTC
NA	TRBV21-1	TRBJ2-1	NA	CASSKVKRREQFF	TGTGCCAGCAGCAAAGTGAAGCGGCGGGAGCAGTTCTTC
NA	TRBV9	TRBJ2-1	NA	CASSVDTEQFF	TGTGCCAGCAGCGTAGATACGGAGCAGTTCTTC
TRBD1	TRBV29-1	TRBJ1-1	NA	CSGSDRGPGEAFF	TGCAGCGGTTCGGACAGGGGGCCAGGTGAAGCTTTCTTT
TRBD2	TRBV2	TRBJ2-7	NA	CASSSGTHEQYF	TGTGCCAGCAGCAGCGGGACCCACGAGCAGTACTTC
NA	TRBV10-2	TRBJ2-2	NA	CASSGPGMNTGELFF	TGCGCCAGCAGCGGACCTGGGATGAACACCGGGGAGCTGTTTTTT
TRBD2	TRBV5-4	TRBJ2-7	NA	CASSLGLAGSFYEQYF	TGTGCCAGCAGCTTAGGACTAGCGGGATCTTTCTACGAGCAGTACTTC
NA	TRBV29-1	TRBJ2-5	NA	CSVPDESRAPQETQYF	TGCAGCGTCCCCGACGAGAGTAGGGCTCCGCAAGAGACCCAGTACTTC
NA	TRBV2	TRBJ2-7	many	CASSELSEQYF	TGTGCCAGCAGTGAATTGAGTGAGCAGTACTTC
NA	TRBV12-5	TRBJ2-1	NA	CASGSDSSNYNEQFF	TGTGCTAGTGGTTCCGACAGCTCCAACTACAATGAGCAGTTCTTC
TRBD2	TRBV7-9	TRBJ2-1	NA	CASSETLAAGRKQFF	TGTGCCAGCAGCGAAACCCTAGCGGCCGGCCGGAAGCAGTTCTTC
NA	TRBV30	TRBJ2-7	NA	CAWTAGFAAALSYEQYF	TGTGCCTGGACCGCGGGATTCGCGGCAGCTCTCTCCTACGAGCAGTACTTC
NA	TRBV19	TRBJ2-2	once	CASFNQGFSAGELFF	TGTGCCAGCTTTAATCAGGGGTTTAGCGCCGGGGAGCTGTTTTTT
NA	TRBV7-9	TRBJ1-1	NA	CASSASGAATEAFF	TGTGCCAGCAGCGCCTCAGGGGCAGCTACTGAAGCTTTCTTT
TRBD2	TRBV7-2	TRBJ2-3	NA	CASSSEPPTSGYTDTQYF	TGTGCCAGCAGCTCCGAACCGCCAACTAGCGGGTACACAGATACGCAGTATTTT
NA	TRBV7-3	TRBJ2-3	once	CASSLSPTSTDTQYF	TGTGCCAGCAGCTTATCGCCCACTAGCACAGATACGCAGTATTTT
NA	TRBV29-1	TRBJ2-5	NA	CSVVRGPVAQYF	TGCAGCGTTGTGCGGGGCCCGGTGGCCCAGTACTTC
NA	TRBV28	TRBJ2-5	NA	CASRRWGGVRETQYF	TGTGCCAGCAGACGGTGGGGCGGGGTTAGGGAGACCCAGTACTTC
NA	TRBV4-2	TRBJ2-1	NA	CASSHRPSVASYNEQFF	TGTGCCAGCAGCCACCGTCCTAGCGTAGCTTCCTACAATGAGCAGTTCTTC
NA	TRBV30	TRBJ1-2	few	CAWRGSVSYGYTF	TGTGCCTGGAGAGGCAGTGTTTCCTATGGCTACACCTTC
TRBD2	TRBV30	TRBJ2-1	NA	CAWRGGSGYEQFF	TGTGCCTGGCGGGGGGGGAGTGGGTATGAGCAGTTCTTC
NA	TRBV5-1	TRBJ2-2	NA	CASSLAGGTDTGELFF	TGCGCCAGCAGCTTGGCCGGCGGAACAGACACCGGGGAGCTGTTTTTT
NA	TRBV28	TRBJ1-2	NA	CASSLGGVRGTYGYTF	TGTGCCAGCAGTTTAGGCGGGGTCCGAGGGACCTATGGCTACACCTTC
TRBD1	TRBV25-1	TRBJ1-1	NA	CATGGEGFMNTEAFF	TGTGCCACAGGGGGGGAGGGGTTCATGAACACTGAAGCTTTCTTT
NA	TRBV5-1	TRBJ1-3	NA	CASSYGGDPGGNTIYF	TGCGCCAGCAGCTATGGTGGGGACCCAGGGGGAAACACCATATATTTT
TRBD1	TRBV11-3	TRBJ1-2	NA	CASSSTGQGGGYTF	TGTGCCAGCAGCTCCACGGGACAGGGTGGCGGCTACACCTTC
NA	TRBV10-2	TRBJ2-2	NA	CASTTLALNTGELFF	TGCGCCAGCACCACACTAGCCCTAAACACCGGGGAGCTGTTTTTT
NA	TRBV6-1	TRBJ1-1	NA	CASSAQGGETEAFF	TGTGCCAGCAGTGCCCAAGGGGGGGAGACTGAAGCTTTCTTT
NA	TRBV6-1	TRBJ1-2	NA	CASSESLPYGYTF	TGTGCCAGCAGTGAATCCCTTCCGTATGGCTACACCTTC
NA	TRBV9	TRBJ1-1	NA	CASSVGRGGSRAFF	TGTGCCAGCAGCGTAGGGAGGGGTGGGTCGAGAGCTTTCTTT
TRBD1	TRBV28	TRBJ1-5	NA	CASSPRTGALIFWGNQPQHF	TGTGCCAGCAGTCCGAGGACAGGGGCCTTAATCTTTTGGGGGAATCAGCCCCAGCATTTT
TRBD2	TRBV28	TRBJ2-5	NA	CASSSLGTSYF	TGTGCCAGCAGTTCCCTTGGGACTAGTTACTTC
NA	TRBV15	TRBJ2-3	NA	CATSRGPVGRTDTQYF	TGTGCCACCAGCAGAGGTCCGGTAGGGCGGACAGATACGCAGTATTTT
NA	TRBV5-1	TRBJ1-1	NA	CASSFGNRDTEAFF	TGCGCCAGCAGCTTTGGGAACAGGGACACTGAAGCTTTCTTT
TRBD1	TRBV5-5	TRBJ1-1	NA	CASSGDRGDEAFF	TGTGCCAGCAGCGGGGACAGGGGTGATGAAGCTTTCTTT
NA	TRBV9	TRBJ2-2	NA	CASRDSGRTGELFF	TGTGCCAGCCGGGACAGCGGGAGAACCGGGGAGCTGTTTTTT
NA	TRBV14	TRBJ2-3	NA	CASSQADTQYF	TGTGCCAGCAGCCAAGCCGATACGCAGTATTTT